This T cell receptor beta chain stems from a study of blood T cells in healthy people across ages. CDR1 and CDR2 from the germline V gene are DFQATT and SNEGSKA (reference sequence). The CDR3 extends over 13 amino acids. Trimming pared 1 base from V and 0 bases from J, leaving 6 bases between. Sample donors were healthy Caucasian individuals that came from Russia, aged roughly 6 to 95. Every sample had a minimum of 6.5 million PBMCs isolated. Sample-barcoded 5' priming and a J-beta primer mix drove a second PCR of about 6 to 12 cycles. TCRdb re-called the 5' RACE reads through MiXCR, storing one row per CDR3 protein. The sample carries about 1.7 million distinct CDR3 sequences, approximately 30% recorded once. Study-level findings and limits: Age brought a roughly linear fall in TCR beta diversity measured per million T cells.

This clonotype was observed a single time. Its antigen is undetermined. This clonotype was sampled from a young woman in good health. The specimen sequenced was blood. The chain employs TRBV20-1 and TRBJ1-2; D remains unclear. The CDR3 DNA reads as TGCAGTGCTAGAGCCGATACTAACTATGGCTACACCTTC. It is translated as CSARADTNYGYTF.